A selection of T cell receptor beta chains follows, all from one sample in a study of shared clonotypes between healthy human individuals. Some clones are missing from TCRdb's copy, which holds only in-frame ones; the method was immunoSEQ multiplex PCR. The table lists about 340,000 clones, more than 60% of them singletons. The sample comprised memory CD4+ T cells sorted from blood. The source is a man in his thirties or forties in good health. Both conserved end residues are part of each CDR3. The D gene is left open where the match is weak. The size field is filled for only some rows; it gives once, few, many or a size class.

CDR3nt | CDR3aa | v_gene | abundance | j_gene | d_gene
TGTGCCATCGCGAACTCGCTGGAAGAGACCCAGTACTTC | CAIANSLEETQYF | TRBV10-3 | NA | TRBJ2-5 | NA
TGTGCCAGCGCCTACTTCGGACAGAGTTATGGCTACACCTTC | CASAYFGQSYGYTF | TRBV2 | few | TRBJ1-2 | NA
TGTGCCAGCAGCTTAAAGGTCAATCAGCCCCAGCATTTT | CASSLKVNQPQHF | TRBV7-8 | NA | TRBJ1-5 | NA
TGCAGCGTTATGGGAAATCTGAGGTACGGCGAGCAGTACTTC | CSVMGNLRYGEQYF | TRBV29-1 | NA | TRBJ2-7 | NA
TGTGCCAGCAGCCAGGACAGGGATCAGCCCCAGCATTTT | CASSQDRDQPQHF | TRBV7-8 | NA | TRBJ1-5 | TRBD1
TGTGCCAGCAGAGAGCCTAGCGGTACGGGTGAGACCCAGTACTTC | CASREPSGTGETQYF | TRBV6-6 | NA | TRBJ2-5 | TRBD2
TGTGCCAGCAGCTTAAATTCAAACCAAGAGACCCAGTACTTC | CASSLNSNQETQYF | TRBV11-3 | NA | TRBJ2-5 | NA
TGTGCCAGCAGCGTAGGCCCAGGGTGGGTCCCTTTAGAGACTAATGAAAAACTGTTTTTT | CASSVGPGWVPLETNEKLFF | TRBV9 | NA | TRBJ1-4 | NA
TGTGCCAGCAGTGCCCGACGGAGAAACACCATATATTTT | CASSARRRNTIYF | TRBV6-1 | NA | TRBJ1-3 | NA
TGCGCCAGCAGCCAAGCCGGTTATAGGACAGGGTATGGCTCAGGGGATACGCAGTATTTT | CASSQAGYRTGYGSGDTQYF | TRBV4-3 | NA | TRBJ2-3 | TRBD1
TGTGCCAGCAGGTCGACAGGGCCCCGCTCTGGAAACACCATATATTTT | CASRSTGPRSGNTIYF | TRBV27 | NA | TRBJ1-3 | TRBD1
TGTGCCAGCAGCTTAAGGGACAGGGGGCTTGGCGGCTACACCTTC | CASSLRDRGLGGYTF | TRBV7-8 | NA | TRBJ1-2 | TRBD1
TGTGCCAGTAGTATCGCCTCTAGTGCGGCAGATACGCAGTATTTT | CASSIASSAADTQYF | TRBV19 | NA | TRBJ2-3 | NA
TGTGCCAGCAGCGTAGAGCAAAATTCACCCCTCCACTTT | CASSVEQNSPLHF | TRBV9 | NA | TRBJ1-6 | NA
TGCGCCAGCAGTGGTGTAAGAGCTTACACCGGGGAGCTGTTTTTT | CASSGVRAYTGELFF | TRBV10-2 | NA | TRBJ2-2 | NA
TGCGCCAGCAGCTTAGGGACAGGGACAGGGAATGAGCAGTTCTTC | CASSLGTGTGNEQFF | TRBV5-1 | NA | TRBJ2-1 | TRBD1
TGTGCCAGCTCACCACGTCGAGTGGTCGAGGGGACAGATACGCAGTATTTT | CASSPRRVVEGTDTQYF | TRBV18 | NA | TRBJ2-3 | NA
TGTGCCAGCAGACGTGGGACTAGCGCGAACAATGAGCAGTTCTTC | CASRRGTSANNEQFF | TRBV7-2 | many | TRBJ2-1 | TRBD2
TGCGCCAGCAGCTACAGGGCGGGGGCGGACCTGAACACTGAAGCTTTCTTT | CASSYRAGADLNTEAFF | TRBV5-1 | NA | TRBJ1-1 | NA
TGTGCCAGTAGTATGGTCGGGAGTCTTTACGAGCAGTACTTC | CASSMVGSLYEQYF | TRBV19 | NA | TRBJ2-7 | NA
TGCGCCAGCGGCTCGGGACAGGGAGTAACCGGGGAGCTGTTTTTT | CASGSGQGVTGELFF | TRBV5-1 | NA | TRBJ2-2 | TRBD1
TGCGCCAGCAGCCTCAGCGGGATGAACACTGAAGCTTTCTTT | CASSLSGMNTEAFF | TRBV5-1 | NA | TRBJ1-1 | NA
TGTGCCAGCAGTGCCGGGACAGGGTCATACGTGGGCACTGAAGCTTTCTTT | CASSAGTGSYVGTEAFF | TRBV4-2 | once | TRBJ1-1 | TRBD1
TGCGCCAGCAGCACCGGACAGGCCACGAACTATGGCTACACCTTC | CASSTGQATNYGYTF | TRBV5-1 | NA | TRBJ1-2 | TRBD1
TGTGCCATGCGGGGGACTAGCGGGTATGAGCAGTTCTTC | CAMRGTSGYEQFF | TRBV10-3 | NA | TRBJ2-1 | TRBD2
TGTGCCAGCTCACCACGCCGGGACAGAAGGAATAGCAATCAGCCCCAGCATTTT | CASSPRRDRRNSNQPQHF | TRBV18 | NA | TRBJ1-5 | TRBD1
TGCGCCAGCAGCCCCAGGGTTACTAATGAAAAACTGTTTTTT | CASSPRVTNEKLFF | TRBV5-1 | NA | TRBJ1-4 | NA
TGTGCCAGCAGTGAAGTTCTCCACACTGAAGCTTTCTTT | CASSEVLHTEAFF | TRBV2 | NA | TRBJ1-1 | NA
TGTGCCAGTAGTATCCTTCCGGGTTTGCCTGCCGAGCAGTACTTC | CASSILPGLPAEQYF | TRBV19 | few | TRBJ2-7 | NA
TGTGCCAGCTCACCACCCAAGGGTTTCATTGGCTACACCTTC | CASSPPKGFIGYTF | TRBV18 | NA | TRBJ1-2 | NA
TGTGCCAGCAGTTATACGGGGAATTCCGACACTGAAGCTTTCTTT | CASSYTGNSDTEAFF | TRBV6-5 | NA | TRBJ1-1 | NA
TGTGCTAGCAGCCCCGGCAACAATGAGCAGTTCTTC | CASSPGNNEQFF | TRBV7-7 | NA | TRBJ2-1 | NA
TGCGCCAGCAGTGGACAACCCCGCTACGAGCAGTACTTC | CASSGQPRYEQYF | TRBV10-2 | NA | TRBJ2-7 | NA
TGTGCCAGCAGTGAATTTACTAGCGGGAGTACAGATACGCAGTATTTT | CASSEFTSGSTDTQYF | TRBV25-1 | NA | TRBJ2-3 | TRBD2
TGCGCCAGCAGCATTGGACAGGGAAACTATGGCTACACCTTC | CASSIGQGNYGYTF | TRBV4-1 | few | TRBJ1-2 | TRBD1
TGCGCCAGCTCCCGGACTAGCGGCTACGAGCAGTACTTC | CASSRTSGYEQYF | TRBV10-1 | NA | TRBJ2-7 | TRBD2
TGTGCCAGCAGCTCCCAACCTAAAAAACTAGCGGGCAGATCAACCGGGGAGCTGTTTTTT | CASSSQPKKLAGRSTGELFF | TRBV7-8 | NA | TRBJ2-2 | TRBD2
TGTGCCAGCAGTTTACAGATCTTGGCGGGAGACGACCTAAATGAGCAGTTCTTC | CASSLQILAGDDLNEQFF | TRBV27 | NA | TRBJ2-1 | TRBD2
TGTGCCAGCAGCTTAGAGGCTAGCGGGAGGCCAAATTACAATGAGCAGTTCTTC | CASSLEASGRPNYNEQFF | TRBV7-8 | NA | TRBJ2-1 | TRBD2
TGTGCCAGCAGCTACCGGGACAGCCTACAAGAGACCCAGTACTTC | CASSYRDSLQETQYF | TRBV5-4 | NA | TRBJ2-5 | TRBD1
TGTGCCTGGAGTGTAGGGGCGGGAGGACCGGGAAGTGAGCAGTTCTTC | CAWSVGAGGPGSEQFF | TRBV30 | NA | TRBJ2-1 | TRBD2
TGTGCCAGCAGCTCGATCAGGGGGTTGTCCTACGAGCAGTACTTC | CASSSIRGLSYEQYF | TRBV7-9 | NA | TRBJ2-7 | TRBD1
TGTGCCAGCAGCTTAGCGTTTAACTACGAGCAGTACTTC | CASSLAFNYEQYF | TRBV7-2 | NA | TRBJ2-7 | NA